This entry lists 15 T cell receptor beta chains sequenced from one sample in a study of shared clonotypes between healthy human individuals. Produced via immunoSEQ multiplex PCR; TCRdb's table is partial and in-frame only. In the table there are 850,000 to 1,200,000 clones, about 75% of which are singletons. The material sequenced was memory CD4+ T cells sorted from blood. Specified subset: CD45RA-negative fraction. The receptors shown here come from a man between 18 and 35 years old in good health.

The chain recombines TRBV27 with TRBJ1-2; no clear D gene. Germline V CDR1 and CDR2: MNHEY, SMNVEV (reference sequence). Trimming pared 8 bases from V and 3 bases from J, leaving 10 bases between. The CDR3 runs 12 residues. For the CDR3, the DNA is TGTGCCAGCCCGACGGGGTACTATGGCTACACCTTC. Amino acids: CASPTGYYGYTF.

The chain has TRBV28 and TRBJ1-1; tentatively, D is TRBD1 (5 bases). Trimming removed 5 bases at V and 0 bases at J, with 13 bases between. This CDR3 region has 15 residues. Germline loops: CDR1 MDHEN, CDR2 SYDVKM. The CDR3 region is CASSNMGGMNTEAFF. The CDR3 DNA reads as TGTGCCAGCAGTAATATGGGGGGGATGAACACTGAAGCTTTCTTT.

J is TRBJ2-2 and V is TRBV28; 9 bases fit TRBD2. Germline V gene data show CDR1 as MDHEN and CDR2 as SYDVKM. The J segment lost 7 bases and the V segment lost 7 bases, leaving 10 bases of the junction unmatched. CDR3 length equals 15 residues. The CDR3: CASTSAGGQSGELFF. CDR3 nucleotide sequence: TGTGCCAGCACCTCGGCGGGGGGGCAGAGCGGGGAGCTGTTTTTT.

The V call is TRBV18, the J call TRBJ2-6; unclear D gene. The CDR3 runs 16 residues. V was trimmed by 2 bases and J by 2 bases, leaving 10 bases between them. The germline gives CDR1 KGHSH, CDR2 LQKENI. For the CDR3, the DNA is TGTGCCAGCTCACCAGATCAAAGTGCTGGGGCCAACGTCCTGACTTTC. Translating gives CASSPDQSAGANVLTF.

The count of this clone is one. The chain combines TRBV11-3 with TRBJ2-2, with D hard to call. CDR1 is SGHNT, CDR2 YENEEA, per germline. Trimming took off 4 bases at V and 1 base at J, with 13 bases between the two ends. The length of the CDR3 is 16 residues. As DNA, the CDR3 is TGTGCCAGCAGCTCCTCAGGATTGGGGAACACCGGGGAGCTGTTTTTT. This sequence encodes CASSSSGLGNTGELFF.

A few counts support this clone. This sequence joins TRBV19 and TRBJ2-7; D not certain. Germline V lookup: CDR1 LNHDA, CDR2 SQIVND (reference sequence). Trimming took off 4 bases at V and 5 bases at J, with 12 bases between the two ends. This CDR3 has 13 residues. For the CDR3, the DNA is TGTGCCAGTAGTAATAGCCTAGTCCACGAGCAGTACTTC. Protein sequence: CASSNSLVHEQYF.

The genes are TRBV5-6 and TRBJ2-1; D is ambiguous. Germline values: CDR1 SGHDT, CDR2 YYEEEE. The CDR3 totals 13 residues. V gave up 4 bases and J gave up 7 bases, with 12 bases separating them. The CDR3 sequence is CASSKPYHNEQFF. CDR3 sequence (DNA): TGTGCCAGCAGCAAACCCTACCATAATGAGCAGTTCTTC.

This chain joins TRBV19 and TRBJ1-5; D remains unclear. Germline V gives CDR1 LNHDA, CDR2 SQIVND (reference sequence). V was shortened by 0 bases and J by 2 bases, with 5 bases between the two germline ends. The CDR3 runs to 14 residues. The CDR3 loop is CASSIDPRNQPQHF. The DNA of the CDR3 is TGTGCCAGTAGTATAGACCCCCGCAATCAGCCCCAGCATTTT.

On this clone: The same CDR3 arises from other DNA sequences in this sample as well. This chain links TRBV5-1 with TRBJ2-3; D perhaps matches TRBD1 (5 bases). Germline CDR1 SGHRS, CDR2 YFSETQ. CDR3 length: 14 residues. Trimming took off 0 bases at V and 4 bases at J, with 9 bases between the two ends. CDR3 coding DNA: TGCGCCAGCAGCTTGGGGCAGGGCGCAGATACGCAGTATTTT. Its protein is CASSLGQGADTQYF.

This clone has more than one count but fewer than ten. The V and J genes are TRBV7-3 and TRBJ2-7, with 9 bases identical to TRBD1. CDR1 and CDR2 from the germline V gene are SGHTA and FQGTGA. The CDR3 totals 15 residues. The V and J ends lost 4 bases and 6 bases, in that order; junction bases with no gene match: 10. CDR3 coding DNA: TGTGCCAGCAGCTCGGGGACAGGGATCGGGTCCGAGCAGTACTTC. It is translated as CASSSGTGIGSEQYF.

The chain combines TRBV7-2 with TRBJ1-4; D gene uncertain. V lost 5 bases, J lost 0 bases, and 10 bases lay in between. CDR3 length equals 15 residues. In germline, CDR1 is SGHTA, CDR2 FQGNSA. As DNA, the CDR3 is TGTGCCAGCAGCCCCGACGGTGCAACTAATGAAAAACTGTTTTTT. It is translated as CASSPDGATNEKLFF.

J is TRBJ2-1 and V is TRBV15; no clear D gene. Looked up from germline, CDR1 is LNHNV and CDR2 is YYDKDF (reference sequence). CDR3 length equals 13 residues. V was cut by 5 bases and J by 8 bases, with 13 bases left in between. The CDR3 sequence is CATSAGPLHEQFF. CDR3 DNA sequence: TGTGCCACCAGCGCAGGCCCCCTACATGAGCAGTTCTTC.

The chain links TRBV11-3 to TRBJ2-3; TRBD2 is a possible D gene (6 bases). The CDR3 covers 16 residues. The V gene lost 1 base and the J gene lost 4 bases, with 15 bases spanning the gap. CDR1 SGHNT and CDR2 YENEEA come from the germline V gene. In nucleotides, the CDR3 is TGTGCCAGCAGCTTAGGGCTCGGGGGAAGGGCAGATACGCAGTATTTT. Its protein product is CASSLGLGGRADTQYF.

The chain has TRBV29-1 and TRBJ2-2; D not resolved. The CDR3 covers 13 residues. Germline CDR1 and CDR2: SQVTM and ANQGSEA. The V gene lost 3 bases and the J gene lost 7 bases, with 12 bases spanning the gap. This CDR3 is CSVDVGWSGELFF. The DNA of the CDR3 is TGCAGCGTTGACGTGGGGTGGAGCGGGGAGCTGTTTTTT.

The genes are TRBV27 and TRBJ2-7; the D gene is possibly TRBD1 (5 bases). Germline CDR1 and CDR2: MNHEY and SMNVEV (reference sequence). There are 13 residues in the CDR3. Trimming took 8 bases from V and 6 from J, leaving 17 bases between them. CDR3 in amino acids: CASRPQGPAEQYF. CDR3 DNA: TGTGCCAGCCGCCCCCAGGGCCCCGCCGAGCAGTACTTC.